Below, 5 T cell receptor beta chains from the same sample are listed, as sequenced in a study of regulatory T cells in long-lasting Graves disease. The time point: persistent/refractory GD, antithyroid drugs over 5 years with positive TRAb. PBMCs were the source of the RNA used for TCR sequencing. iRepertoire HTBI primers and Arm-PCR of CDR3 regions built TCR beta libraries. TCRdb independently ran MiXCR on the multiplex PCR reads; one entry per CDR3 protein. The repertoire holds around 400,000 distinct CDR3 sequences, with roughly 24% as singletons. Specimen: peripheral blood mononuclear cells (PBMCs), collected when the disease was refractory, from a patient treated with antithyroid drugs. The receptors derive from a woman in her thirties or forties with Graves disease.

This clonotype came up a few times. The rearrangement uses TRBV20-1 and TRBJ2-2; TRBD1 matches 9 bases. Germline CDR1 is DFQATT and CDR2 is SNEGSKA (reference sequence). V shed 1 base and J 5 bases; nucleotides not matched to a gene: 5. The CDR3 extends over 15 amino acids. CDR3 nucleotide sequence: TGCAGTGCTAGAGCTATACAGGGGGCGACCGGGGAGCTGTTTTTT. This translates into CSARAIQGATGELFF.

The table lists this clonotype with many counts. The gene calls are TRBV28 and TRBJ1-5, with D possibly matching TRBD1 (5 bases). Deletions cut 5 bases from V and 0 bases from J, with 17 bases between. Germline CDR1 MDHEN, CDR2 SYDVKM. The CDR3 is 17 residues long. The CDR3 nucleotides are TGTGCCAGCAGTGCAGGCTACGCGACAGATAGCAATCAGCCCCAGCATTTT. Residues: CASSAGYATDSNQPQHF.

This clonotype has only a few counts. The CDR3 coding sequence is TGTGCCAGCAGCCCTACGGGAGGGGGACCCAGAAAACTGTTTTTT. This gives the protein CASSPTGGGPRKLFF. The chain has TRBV14 and TRBJ1-4; a possible D gene is TRBD1 (6 bases). CDR1 and CDR2 (germline): SGHDN, FVKESK. The CDR3 contains 15 residues. V lost 4 bases and J 10 bases, leaving 19 bases between the germline ends.

This clonotype occurred many times. This chain connects TRBV20-1 to TRBJ2-4; 10 bases are shared with TRBD2. There are 15 residues in the CDR3. The germline V gene encodes CDR1 DFQATT and CDR2 SNEGSKA (reference sequence). V lost 4 bases and J lost 5; bases outside the gene matches: 8. The CDR3 spells CSATPLAGGQNIQYF. The CDR3 DNA follows: TGCAGTGCTACCCCATTAGCGGGAGGCCAAAACATTCAGTACTTC.

The rearrangement links TRBV5-1 to TRBJ2-7; D unresolved. CDR3 length: 16 amino acids. Germline lookup yields CDR1 SGHRS and CDR2 YFSETQ. The ends were cut back, 1 base at V and 0 bases at J, with 14 bases in the middle. DNA of the CDR3: TGCGCCAGCAGCTTGATAGGTGGGCGAAGCTCCTACGAGCAGTACTTC. Its translation: CASSLIGGRSSYEQYF.